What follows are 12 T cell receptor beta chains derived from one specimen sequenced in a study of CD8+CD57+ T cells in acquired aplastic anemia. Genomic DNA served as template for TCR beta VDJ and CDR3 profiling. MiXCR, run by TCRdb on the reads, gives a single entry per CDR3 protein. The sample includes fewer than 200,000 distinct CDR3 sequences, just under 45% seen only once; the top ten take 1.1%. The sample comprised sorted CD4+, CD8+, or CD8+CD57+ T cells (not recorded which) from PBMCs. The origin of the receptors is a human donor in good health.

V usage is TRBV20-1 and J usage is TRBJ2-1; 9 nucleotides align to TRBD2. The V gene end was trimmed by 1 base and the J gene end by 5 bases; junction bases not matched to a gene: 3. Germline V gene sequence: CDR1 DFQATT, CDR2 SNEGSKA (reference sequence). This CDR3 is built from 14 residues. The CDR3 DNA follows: TGCAGTGCTAGAGGACTAGCGGCCAACAATGAGCAGTTCTTC. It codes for CSARGLAANNEQFF.

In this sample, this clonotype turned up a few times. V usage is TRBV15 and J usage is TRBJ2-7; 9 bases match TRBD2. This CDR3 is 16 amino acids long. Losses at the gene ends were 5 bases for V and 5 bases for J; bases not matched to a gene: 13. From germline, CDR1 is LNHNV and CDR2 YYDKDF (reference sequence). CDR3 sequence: CATSWPPGTSRNEQYF. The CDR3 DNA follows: TGTGCCACCAGCTGGCCCCCCGGGACTAGCAGGAACGAGCAGTACTTC.

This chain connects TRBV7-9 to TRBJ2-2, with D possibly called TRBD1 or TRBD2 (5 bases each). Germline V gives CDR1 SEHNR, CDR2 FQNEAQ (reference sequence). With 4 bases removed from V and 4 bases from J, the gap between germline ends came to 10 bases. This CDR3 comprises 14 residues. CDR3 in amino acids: CASSWGTGTGELFF. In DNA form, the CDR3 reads TGTGCCAGCAGCTGGGGGACGGGCACCGGGGAGCTGTTTTTT.

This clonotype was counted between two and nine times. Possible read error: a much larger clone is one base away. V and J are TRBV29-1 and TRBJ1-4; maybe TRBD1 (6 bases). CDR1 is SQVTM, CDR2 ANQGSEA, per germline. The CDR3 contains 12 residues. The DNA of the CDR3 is TGCGGCGTTGTAAGAGGGGGTGAAAAACTGTTTTTT. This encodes CGVVRGGEKLFF.

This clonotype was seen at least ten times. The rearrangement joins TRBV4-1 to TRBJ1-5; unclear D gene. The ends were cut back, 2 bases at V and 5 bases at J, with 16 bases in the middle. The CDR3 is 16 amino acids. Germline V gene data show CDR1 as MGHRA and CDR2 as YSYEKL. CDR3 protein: CASSQSGIPGDQPQHF. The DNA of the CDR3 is TGCGCCAGCAGCCAATCCGGGATACCCGGGGATCAGCCCCAGCATTTT.

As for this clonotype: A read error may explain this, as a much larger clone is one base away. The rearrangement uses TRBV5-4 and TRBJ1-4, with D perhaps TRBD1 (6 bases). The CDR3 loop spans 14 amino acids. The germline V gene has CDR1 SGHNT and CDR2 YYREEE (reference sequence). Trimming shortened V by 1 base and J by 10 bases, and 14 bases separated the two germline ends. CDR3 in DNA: TGTGCCAGCAGCTTGCAGGGGATAAGTGGAAAACTGTTTTTT. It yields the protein CASSLQGISGKLFF.

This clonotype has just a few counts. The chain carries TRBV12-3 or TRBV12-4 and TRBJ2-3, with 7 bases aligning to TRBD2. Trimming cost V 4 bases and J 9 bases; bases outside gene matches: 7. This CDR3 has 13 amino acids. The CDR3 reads CASSSDGGGTQYF. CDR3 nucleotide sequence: TGTGCCAGCAGTTCGGATGGGGGGGGGACGCAGTATTTT.

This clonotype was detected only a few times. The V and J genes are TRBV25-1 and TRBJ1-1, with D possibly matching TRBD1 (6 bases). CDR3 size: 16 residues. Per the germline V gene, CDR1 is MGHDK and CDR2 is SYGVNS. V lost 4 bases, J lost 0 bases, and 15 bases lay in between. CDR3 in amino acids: CASSAFDRYMNTEAFF. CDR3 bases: TGTGCCAGCAGTGCATTCGACAGGTACATGAACACTGAAGCTTTCTTT.

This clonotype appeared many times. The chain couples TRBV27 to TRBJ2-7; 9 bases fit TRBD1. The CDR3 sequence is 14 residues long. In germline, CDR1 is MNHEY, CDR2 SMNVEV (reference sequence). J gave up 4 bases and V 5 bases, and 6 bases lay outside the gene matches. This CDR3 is CASSRDRAAYEQYF. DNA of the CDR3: TGTGCCAGCAGTCGGGACAGGGCTGCTTACGAGCAGTACTTC.

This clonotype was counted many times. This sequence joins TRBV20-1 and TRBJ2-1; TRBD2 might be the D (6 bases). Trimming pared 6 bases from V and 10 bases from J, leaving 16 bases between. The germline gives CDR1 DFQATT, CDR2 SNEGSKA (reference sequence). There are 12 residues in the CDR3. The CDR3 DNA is TGCAGTGCGGCGAAAGGACTATCCGAGCAGTTCTTC. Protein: CSAAKGLSEQFF.

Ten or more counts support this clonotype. This CDR3 is CSALLQGLSSYNEQFF. The CDR3 nucleotides are TGCAGTGCTCTACTCCAGGGGCTCTCGTCTTACAATGAGCAGTTCTTC. The genes are TRBV20-1 and TRBJ2-1; D is possibly TRBD1 (6 bases). Trimming stripped 5 bases from V and 4 bases from J, with 21 bases between. This CDR3 has 16 amino acids. Looked up from germline, CDR1 is DFQATT and CDR2 is SNEGSKA (reference sequence).

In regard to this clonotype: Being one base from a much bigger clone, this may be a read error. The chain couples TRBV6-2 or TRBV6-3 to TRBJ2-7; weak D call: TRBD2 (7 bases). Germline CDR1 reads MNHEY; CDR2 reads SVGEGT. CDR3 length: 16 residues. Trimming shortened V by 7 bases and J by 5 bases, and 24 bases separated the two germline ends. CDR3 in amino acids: CASIHGGRLTPHEQYF. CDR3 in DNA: TGTGCCAGCATCCACGGGGGGCGGCTAACCCCCCACGAGCAGTACTTC.